This T cell receptor beta chain was profiled in a study of blood T cell repertoires in COVID-19. Overall study context: Samples representing acute and convalescent COVID-19 were sourced from the United States, Italy and Spain.

Clones were sequenced by immunoSEQ multiplex PCR, and TCRdb holds only the in-frame ones, with some missing. The table has 150,000 or so clones, approximately 92% seen once. The material sequenced was peripheral blood. This clonotype originated in a woman aged 50 to 65 with acute or convalescent COVID-19.

The CDR3 loop is CSASLGGGTDTQYF. As DNA, the CDR3 is TGCAGTGCTAGTCTGGGGGGGGGCACAGATACGCAGTATTTT. The chain carries TRBV20-1 and TRBJ2-3; 7 bases agree with TRBD2. V shed 3 bases and J 1 base; nucleotides not matched to a gene: 4. The germline V gene encodes CDR1 DFQATT and CDR2 SNEGSKA (reference sequence). The CDR3 is 14 residues long.